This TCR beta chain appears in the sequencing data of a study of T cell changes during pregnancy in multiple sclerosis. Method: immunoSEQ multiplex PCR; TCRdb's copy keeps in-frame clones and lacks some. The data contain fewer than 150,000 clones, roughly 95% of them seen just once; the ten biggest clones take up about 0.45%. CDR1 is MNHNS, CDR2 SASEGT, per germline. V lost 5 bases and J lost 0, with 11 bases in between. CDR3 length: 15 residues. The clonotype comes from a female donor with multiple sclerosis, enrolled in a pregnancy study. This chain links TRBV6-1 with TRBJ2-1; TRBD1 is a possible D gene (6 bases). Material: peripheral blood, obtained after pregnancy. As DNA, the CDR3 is TGTGCCAGCAGTCACAGGGATAGCTCCTACAATGAGCAGTTCTTC. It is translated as CASSHRDSSYNEQFF.